The present T cell receptor beta chain was sequenced within a study of T-cell reconstitution after alpha-beta-depleted transplantation in children. The CDR3 spans 14 residues. Trimming at V came to 5 bases and at J to 0 bases, leaving 4 bases not matched to a gene. Germline V gene data show CDR1 as SQVTM and CDR2 as ANQGSEA. At least ten counts were recorded for this clonotype. As it was prepared, the TCRbeta library received unique molecular identifiers. MiXCR, applied by TCRdb to the PCR reads, yields one record per CDR3 protein. This table has approximately 590,000 distinct CDR3 sequences, approximately 10% appearing once.

The receptor was isolated from a human donor who donated a stem cell graft to a child with acute myeloid leukemia. The rearrangement joins TRBV29-1 to TRBJ2-1; 7 bases agree with TRBD2. The source was PBMCs from the stem cell graft donor, collected from the stem cell graft. The CDR3 sequence is CSVRAGSSYNEQFF. CDR3 in DNA: TGCAGCGTTAGAGCGGGGAGCTCCTACAATGAGCAGTTCTTC.